This entry describes one T cell receptor beta chain. Germline V lookup: CDR1 KGHSH, CDR2 LQKENI. This CDR3 has 15 residues. Between the trimmed V and J ends, which lost 1 base and 6 bases, there was a span of 15 bases. This sample is part of a study of blood T cell repertoires in COVID-19. As processed by the authors: How many nucleated cells were present was estimated from reference gene primer amplification. TCRdb keeps only in-frame clones here, not all; method: immunoSEQ multiplex PCR. That table supplies the V and J calls and clone size; D and trimming were determined from the DNA. The sample includes roughly 85,000 clones, about three quarters of them seen just once.

The chain links TRBV18 to TRBJ1-1; perhaps TRBD1 as D (5 bases). This TCR was recovered from a human donor in a cohort sampled during active COVID-19. The sequencing sample was made of peripheral blood. The chain's CDR3 is CASSPQETAHAEAFF. In nucleotides, the CDR3 is TGTGCCAGCTCACCACAGGAGACAGCACATGCTGAAGCTTTCTTT. The complete variable domain, with remaining parts taken from reference TRBV18 and TRBJ1-1, reads NAGVMQNPRHLVRRRGQEARLRCSPMKGHSHVYWYRQLPEEGLKFMVYLQKENIIDESGMPKERFSAEFPKEGPSILRIQQVVRGDSAAYFCASSPQETAHAEAFFGQGTRLTVV.